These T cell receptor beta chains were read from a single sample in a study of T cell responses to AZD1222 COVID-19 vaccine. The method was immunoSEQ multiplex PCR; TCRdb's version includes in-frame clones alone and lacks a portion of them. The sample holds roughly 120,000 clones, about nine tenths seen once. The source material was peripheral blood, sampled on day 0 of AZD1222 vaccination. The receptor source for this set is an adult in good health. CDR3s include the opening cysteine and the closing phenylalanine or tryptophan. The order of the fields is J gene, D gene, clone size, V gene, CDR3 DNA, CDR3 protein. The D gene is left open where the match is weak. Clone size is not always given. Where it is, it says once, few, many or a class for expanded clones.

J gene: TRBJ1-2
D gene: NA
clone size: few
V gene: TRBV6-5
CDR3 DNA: TGTGCCAGCAGTTACTCTGGAGGAGTATATGGCTACACCTTC
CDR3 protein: CASSYSGGVYGYTF

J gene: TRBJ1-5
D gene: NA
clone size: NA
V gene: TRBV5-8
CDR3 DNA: TGTGCCAGCAGCCACATGCGAGGGGCGTTCAATCAGCCCCAGCATTTT
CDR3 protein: CASSHMRGAFNQPQHF

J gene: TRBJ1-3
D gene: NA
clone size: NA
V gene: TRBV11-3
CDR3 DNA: TGTGCCAGCAGCTTGGAGCAGGGGCTCGGACACACCATATATTTT
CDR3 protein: CASSLEQGLGHTIYF

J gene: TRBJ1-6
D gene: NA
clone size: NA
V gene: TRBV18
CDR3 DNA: TGTGCCAGCTCGCTACAGGGTCTGCCCTTGAATTCACCCCTCCACTTT
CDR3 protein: CASSLQGLPLNSPLHF

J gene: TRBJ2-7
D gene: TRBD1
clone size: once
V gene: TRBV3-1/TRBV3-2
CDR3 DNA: TGTGCCAGCAGCCAGTCCGGGACAGGAGGGGGAGAGCAGTACTTC
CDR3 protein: CASSQSGTGGGEQYF

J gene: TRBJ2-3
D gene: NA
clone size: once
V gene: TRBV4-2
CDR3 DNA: TGTGCCAGCAGCCAAGCCCGGGGTGAGGCAGATACGCAGTATTTT
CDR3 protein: CASSQARGEADTQYF

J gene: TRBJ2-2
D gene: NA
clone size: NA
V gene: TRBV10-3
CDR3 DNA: TGTGCCATCAGTGAGAACAGGCAGAACACCGGGGAGCTGTTTTTT
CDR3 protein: CAISENRQNTGELFF

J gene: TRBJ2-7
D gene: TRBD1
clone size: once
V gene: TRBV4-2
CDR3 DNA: TGTGCCAGCAGCCACTCACCGGGACAGGGGCCCTACGAGCAGTACTTC
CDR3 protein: CASSHSPGQGPYEQYF

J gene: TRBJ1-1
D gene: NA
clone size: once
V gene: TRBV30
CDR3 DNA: TGTGCCTGGAGTGTACGGGTCCGATCTGAAGCTTTCTTT
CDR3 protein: CAWSVRVRSEAFF

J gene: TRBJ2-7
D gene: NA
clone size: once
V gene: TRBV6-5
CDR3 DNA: TGTGCCAGCAGTTACGGACGTTATAGCTACGAGCAGTACTTC
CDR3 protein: CASSYGRYSYEQYF

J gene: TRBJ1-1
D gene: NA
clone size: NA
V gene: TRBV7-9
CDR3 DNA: TGTGCCAGCAGCGCGGGGAACACTGAAGCTTTCTTT
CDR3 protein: CASSAGNTEAFF

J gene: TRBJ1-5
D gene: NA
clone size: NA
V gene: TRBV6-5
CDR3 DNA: TGTGCCAGCACTCTTACCAGGGGACAGCCCCAGCATTTT
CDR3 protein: CASTLTRGQPQHF

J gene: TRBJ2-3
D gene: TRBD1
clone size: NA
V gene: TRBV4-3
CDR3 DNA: TGCGCCAGCAGCCAAGATTGGGACGGGACAGGCAAAACAGATACGCAGTATTTT
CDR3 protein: CASSQDWDGTGKTDTQYF

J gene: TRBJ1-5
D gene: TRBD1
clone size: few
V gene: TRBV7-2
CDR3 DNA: TGTGCCAGCAGCTTAGGCCGGGACAGATTAATACATAGCAATCAGCCCCAGCATTTT
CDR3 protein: CASSLGRDRLIHSNQPQHF

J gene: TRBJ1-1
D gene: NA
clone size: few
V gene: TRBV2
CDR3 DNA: TGTGCCAGCAGGCGGCACAGAAACACTGAAGCTTTCTTT
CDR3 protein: CASRRHRNTEAFF

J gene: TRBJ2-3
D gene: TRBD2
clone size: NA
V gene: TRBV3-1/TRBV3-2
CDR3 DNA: TGTGCCAGCAGCCAAGCTCCGACTAGCTCAGATACGCAGTATTTT
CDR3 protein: CASSQAPTSSDTQYF

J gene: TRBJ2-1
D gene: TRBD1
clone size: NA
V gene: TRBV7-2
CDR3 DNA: TGTGCCAGCAGCTTACCCGGGACAGGAAGGGAGTTCTTC
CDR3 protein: CASSLPGTGREFF

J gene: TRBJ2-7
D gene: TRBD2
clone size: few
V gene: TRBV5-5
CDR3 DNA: TGTGCCAGCAGCCTTTTAGCGGGGGCTCCCAGGGAGCAGTACTTC
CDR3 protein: CASSLLAGAPREQYF

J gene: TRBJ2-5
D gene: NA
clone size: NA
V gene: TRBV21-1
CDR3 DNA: TGTGCCAGCAGCAAAGCGCTGGGCAGGGGAAAAAGCCAAGAGACCCAGTACTTC
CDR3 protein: CASSKALGRGKSQETQYF

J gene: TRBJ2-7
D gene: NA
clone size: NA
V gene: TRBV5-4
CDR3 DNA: TGTGCCAGCAGCGTAAGGGTAAACGAGCAGTACTTC
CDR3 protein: CASSVRVNEQYF

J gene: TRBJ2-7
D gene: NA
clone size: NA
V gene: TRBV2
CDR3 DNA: TGTGCCAGCAGTGAGGGCTGGGTCGGGGTCGAGCAGTACTTC
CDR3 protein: CASSEGWVGVEQYF

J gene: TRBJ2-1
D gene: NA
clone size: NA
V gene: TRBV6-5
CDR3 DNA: TGTGCCACCTGCTTTGGGCCCAGTTACAATGAGCAGTTCTTC
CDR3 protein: CATCFGPSYNEQFF

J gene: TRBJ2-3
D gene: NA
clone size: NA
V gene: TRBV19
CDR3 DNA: TGTGCCAGTAGTATAACCGATACGCAGTATTTT
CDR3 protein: CASSITDTQYF

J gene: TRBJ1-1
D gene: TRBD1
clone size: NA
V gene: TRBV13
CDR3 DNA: TGTGCCAGCAGCTCAGTGGACAGGGGAGGGGGGACTGAAGCTTTCTTT
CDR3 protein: CASSSVDRGGGTEAFF

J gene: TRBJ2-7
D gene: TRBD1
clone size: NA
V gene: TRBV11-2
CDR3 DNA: TGTGCCAGCAACCGCCCCGGACAGGGGATGGGCGAGCAGTACTTC
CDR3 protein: CASNRPGQGMGEQYF

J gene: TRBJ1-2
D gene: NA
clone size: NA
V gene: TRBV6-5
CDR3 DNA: TGTGCCAGCAGATCGAGCCAGGGGATTCGCTACACCTTC
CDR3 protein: CASRSSQGIRYTF

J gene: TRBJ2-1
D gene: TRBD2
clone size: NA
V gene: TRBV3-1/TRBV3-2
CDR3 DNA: TGTGCCAGCAGCCCCTTAGCGGGGGGGGACAATGAGCAGTTCTTC
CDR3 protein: CASSPLAGGDNEQFF

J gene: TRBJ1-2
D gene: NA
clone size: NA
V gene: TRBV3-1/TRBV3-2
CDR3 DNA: TGTGCCAGCGGGACCGGCTATGGCTACACCTTC
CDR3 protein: CASGTGYGYTF

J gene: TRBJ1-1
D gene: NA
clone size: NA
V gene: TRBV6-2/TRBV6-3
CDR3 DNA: TGTGCCAGCAGTTACGGTCAGTTCGACTGGAACACTGAAGCTTTCTTT
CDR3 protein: CASSYGQFDWNTEAFF

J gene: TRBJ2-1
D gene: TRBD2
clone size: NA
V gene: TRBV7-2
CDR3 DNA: TGTGCCAGCAGCTTAGTTGCGGGGGGGCTTAGAGAGCAGTTCTTC
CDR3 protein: CASSLVAGGLREQFF

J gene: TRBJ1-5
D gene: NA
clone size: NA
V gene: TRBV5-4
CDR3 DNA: TGTGCCAGCAGCTTGGGGACGGCTGATCAGCCCCAGCATTTT
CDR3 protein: CASSLGTADQPQHF

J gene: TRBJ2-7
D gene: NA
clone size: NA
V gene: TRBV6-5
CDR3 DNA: TGTGCCAGCAAGGGTTCGCCCTACGAGCAGTACTTC
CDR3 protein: CASKGSPYEQYF

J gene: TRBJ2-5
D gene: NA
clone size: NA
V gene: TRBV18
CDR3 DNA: TGTGCCAGCTCACCTCTTTCCGGGACTGAGAATGGAGAGACCCAGTACTTC
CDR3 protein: CASSPLSGTENGETQYF

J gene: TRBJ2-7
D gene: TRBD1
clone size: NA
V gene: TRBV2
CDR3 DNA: TGTGCCAGCACTGGACAGGGGCCGGGGAGAGAGCAGTACTTC
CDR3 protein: CASTGQGPGREQYF

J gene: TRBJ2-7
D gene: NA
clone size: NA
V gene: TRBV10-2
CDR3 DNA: TGCGCCAGCAGTGAGTCGTTTGGGGAAACCCGCACCCACGAGCAGTACTTC
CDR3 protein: CASSESFGETRTHEQYF

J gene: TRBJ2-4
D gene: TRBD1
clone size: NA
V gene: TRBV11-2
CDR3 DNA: TGTGCCAGCAGTCCCGGGACAGGGCCGGACATTCAGTACTTC
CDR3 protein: CASSPGTGPDIQYF

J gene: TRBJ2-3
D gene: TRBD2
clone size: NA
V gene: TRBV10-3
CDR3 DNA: TGTGCCATTAAGACTAGCGGGGGCGCAGATACGCAGTATTTT
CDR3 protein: CAIKTSGGADTQYF

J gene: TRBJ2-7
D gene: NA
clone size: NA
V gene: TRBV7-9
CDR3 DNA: TGTGCCAGCAGCTTACGTCAGGGTTACGAGCAGTACTTC
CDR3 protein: CASSLRQGYEQYF

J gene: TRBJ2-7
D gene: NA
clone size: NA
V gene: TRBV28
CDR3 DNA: TGTGCCAGCTCAACCCCGGGGGAGACCTACGAGCAGTACTTC
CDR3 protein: CASSTPGETYEQYF

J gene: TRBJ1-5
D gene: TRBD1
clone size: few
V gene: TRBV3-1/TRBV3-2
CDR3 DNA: TGTGCCAGCAGCCAAGCCACCTTCCAACAGGGGGCAGTGGGCAATCAGCCCCAGCATTTT
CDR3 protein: CASSQATFQQGAVGNQPQHF

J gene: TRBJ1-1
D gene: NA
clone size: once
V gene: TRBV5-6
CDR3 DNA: TGTGCCAGCAGCTTCTTGGCTCGATCTATGAACACTGAAGCTTTCTTT
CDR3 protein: CASSFLARSMNTEAFF

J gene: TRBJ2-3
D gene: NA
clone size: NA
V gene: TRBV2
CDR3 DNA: TGTGCCAGCAGTGAAACGATAGGGCGGCTCACAGATACGCAGTATTTT
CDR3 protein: CASSETIGRLTDTQYF

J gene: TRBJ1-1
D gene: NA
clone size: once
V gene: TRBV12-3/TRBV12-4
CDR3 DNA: TGTGCCAGCACCCTCGGGAACACTGAAGCTTTCTTT
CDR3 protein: CASTLGNTEAFF

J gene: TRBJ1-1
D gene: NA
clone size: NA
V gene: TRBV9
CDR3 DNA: TGTGCCAGCAGCCCTTCGATCCGGGGCACTGAAGCTTTCTTT
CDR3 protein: CASSPSIRGTEAFF

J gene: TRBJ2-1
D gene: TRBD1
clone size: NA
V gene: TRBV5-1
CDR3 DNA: TGCGCCAGCAGCTTCAGGGGGAGCTACAATGAGCAGTTCTTC
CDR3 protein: CASSFRGSYNEQFF

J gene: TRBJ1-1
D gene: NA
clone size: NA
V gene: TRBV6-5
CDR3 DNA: TGTGCCAGCAGTTATTCCAATGTGAACACTGAAGCTTTCTTT
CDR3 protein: CASSYSNVNTEAFF

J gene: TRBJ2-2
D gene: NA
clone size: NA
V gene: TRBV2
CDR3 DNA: TGTGCCAGCAGAGGGCAGGGTGTCGGGACCGGGGAGCTGTTTTTT
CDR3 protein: CASRGQGVGTGELFF

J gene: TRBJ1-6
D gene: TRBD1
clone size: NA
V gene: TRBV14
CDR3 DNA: TGTGCCAGCAGTACGGGACAGAATAATTCACCCCTCCACTTT
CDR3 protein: CASSTGQNNSPLHF

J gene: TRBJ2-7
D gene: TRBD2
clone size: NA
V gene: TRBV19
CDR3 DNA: TGTGCCAGTACCCTGAGCGGGACTAGATCAGTCTACGAGCAGTACTTC
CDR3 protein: CASTLSGTRSVYEQYF

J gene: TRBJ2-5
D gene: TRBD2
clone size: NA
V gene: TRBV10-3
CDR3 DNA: TGTGCCATCAGAGAGGGACTACTCCAAGAGACCCAGTACTTC
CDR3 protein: CAIREGLLQETQYF

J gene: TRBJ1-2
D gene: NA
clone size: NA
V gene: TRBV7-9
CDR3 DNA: TGTGCCAGCAGCTTGGGGGACCAGTTGGGATACACCTTC
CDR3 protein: CASSLGDQLGYTF

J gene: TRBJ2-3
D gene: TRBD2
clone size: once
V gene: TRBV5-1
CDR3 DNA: TGCGCCAGCAGCTCGGTACTAGCGGGGGAGGGAAATACGCAGTATTTT
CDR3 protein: CASSSVLAGEGNTQYF

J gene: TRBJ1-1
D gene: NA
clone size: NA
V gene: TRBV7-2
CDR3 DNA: TGTGCCAGCAGTTTTCGTGGGACCCCGAACACTGAAGCTTTCTTT
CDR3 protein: CASSFRGTPNTEAFF

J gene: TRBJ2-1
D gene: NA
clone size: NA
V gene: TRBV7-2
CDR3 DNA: TGTGCCAGCAGCTCCCTTTACAATGAGCAGTTCTTC
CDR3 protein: CASSSLYNEQFF

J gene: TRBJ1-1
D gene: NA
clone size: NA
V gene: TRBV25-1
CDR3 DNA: TGTGCCAGCAGGACGGGGGGTGAAGCTTTCTTT
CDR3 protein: CASRTGGEAFF

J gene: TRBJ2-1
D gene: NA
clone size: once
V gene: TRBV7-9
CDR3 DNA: TGTGCCAGCAGCCCCGGGCTTAATGAGCAGTTCTTC
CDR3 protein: CASSPGLNEQFF

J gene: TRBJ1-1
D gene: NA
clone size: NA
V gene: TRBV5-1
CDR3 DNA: TGCGCCAGCAGCTTGGATATCCTGAACACTGAAGCTTTCTTT
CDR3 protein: CASSLDILNTEAFF

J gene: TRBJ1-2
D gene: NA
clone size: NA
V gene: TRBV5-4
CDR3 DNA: TGTGCCAGCAGCTTATCAGGGTGGAGCGGTGGCTACACCTTC
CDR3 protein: CASSLSGWSGGYTF

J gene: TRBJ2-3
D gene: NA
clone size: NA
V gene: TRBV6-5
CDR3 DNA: TGTGCCACCACAGGGTCCCCCGCAGATACGCAGTATTTT
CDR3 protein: CATTGSPADTQYF

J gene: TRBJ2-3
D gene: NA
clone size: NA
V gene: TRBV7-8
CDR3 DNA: TGTGCCAGCAGCTTATATTTAGGTCTTACGGAACGACCAGATACGCAGTATTTT
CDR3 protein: CASSLYLGLTERPDTQYF